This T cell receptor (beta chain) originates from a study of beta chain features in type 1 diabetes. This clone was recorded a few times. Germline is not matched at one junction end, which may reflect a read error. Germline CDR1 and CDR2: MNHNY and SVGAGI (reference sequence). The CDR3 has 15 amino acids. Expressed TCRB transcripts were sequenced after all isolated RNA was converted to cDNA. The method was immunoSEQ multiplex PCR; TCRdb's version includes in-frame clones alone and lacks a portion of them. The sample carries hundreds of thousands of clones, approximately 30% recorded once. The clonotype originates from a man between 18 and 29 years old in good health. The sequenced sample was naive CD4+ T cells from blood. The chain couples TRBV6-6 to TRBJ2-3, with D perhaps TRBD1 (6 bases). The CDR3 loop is CAISLGATSTDTQYF. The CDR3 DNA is TGTGCCATCAGTCTGGGGGCAACTAGCACAGATACGCAGTATTTT.